One sample yielded the 32 T cell receptor beta chains listed below, sequenced in a study of technical replicates of blood from four donors. The assay was immunoSEQ multiplex PCR, and TCRdb's table has in-frame clones only and misses some. There are about 50,000 clones in the sample; about 93% occur only once, and under 5% lies in the top ten. Sequenced: PBMCs. The receptors were sampled from a human donor in good health. Some clones in this sample may be carry-over from other donors' samples.

The chain uses TRBV6-5 and TRBJ2-3, with TRBD2 identical over 11 bases. The CDR3 is 14 residues long. V lost 8 bases to trimming and J lost 8 bases; unmatched junction nucleotides: 9. CDR1 and CDR2 (germline): MNHEY, SVGAGI. CDR3 loop: CASGVAGGPGTQYF. DNA for the CDR3: TGTGCCAGCGGAGTAGCGGGAGGGCCGGGTACGCAGTATTTT.

The V and J genes are TRBV30 and TRBJ2-3; TRBD2 aligns across 9 bases. The V segment lost 4 bases and the J segment 5 bases; nucleotides outside the gene matches: 10. CDR3 length equals 15 residues. Germline V gene data show CDR1 as GTSNPN and CDR2 as SVGIG (reference sequence). The CDR3 nucleotides are TGTGCCTGGACGCGTCAGGCGGGAGGGAGAGATACGCAGTATTTT. This gives the protein CAWTRQAGGRDTQYF.

V usage is TRBV6-5 and J usage is TRBJ2-1; weak D call: TRBD1 (6 bases). This CDR3 is 15 amino acids long. The ends were cut back, 1 base at V and 8 bases at J, with 15 bases in the middle. Germline loops: CDR1 MNHEY, CDR2 SVGAGI. The CDR3 region is CASSYLGQPSDEQFF. CDR3 nucleotide sequence: TGTGCCAGCAGTTACTTAGGACAGCCGAGCGATGAGCAGTTCTTC.

The CDR3 loop is CASSQDESRGDTQYF. For the CDR3, the DNA is TGTGCCAGCAGCCAAGATGAGAGCCGCGGAGATACGCAGTATTTT. This chain uses TRBV4-2 with TRBJ2-3; D unresolved. Per germline, CDR1 LGHNA and CDR2 YNFKEQ. The CDR3 runs to 15 residues. Trimming stripped 0 bases from V and 5 bases from J, with 12 bases between.

Written as DNA, the CDR3 is TGTGCCTGGAGTGTAAGGGGGAACACTGAAGCTTTCTTT. Translation gives CAWSVRGNTEAFF. The chain joins TRBV30 to TRBJ1-1; tentatively, D is TRBD1 (5 bases). Germline lookup yields CDR1 GTSNPN and CDR2 SVGIG (reference sequence). CDR3 length equals 13 residues. Trimming took off 0 bases at V and 1 base at J, with 6 bases between the two ends.

V and J are TRBV9 and TRBJ2-7, with 10 bases lining up with TRBD2. V dropped 4 bases and J dropped 3; count of bases not matched to a gene: 4. Per germline, CDR1 SGDLS and CDR2 YYNGEE. The CDR3 covers 14 residues. For the CDR3, the DNA is TGTGCCAGCAGCCCAGGGACTAGCGACTACGAGCAGTACTTC. This gives the protein CASSPGTSDYEQYF.

The chain joins TRBV30 to TRBJ1-1; D remains unclear. CDR3 length equals 14 residues. Germline V gene lookup returns CDR1 GTSNPN and CDR2 SVGIG (reference sequence). Between the trimmed V and J ends, which lost 0 bases and 0 bases, there was a span of 8 bases. The CDR3 is CAWSVAGMNTEAFF. The CDR3 DNA reads TGTGCCTGGAGTGTCGCGGGCATGAACACTGAAGCTTTCTTT.

This clone appeared once. The CDR3 is CASRVGQAYASYEQYF. The CDR3 bases are TGTGCCAGCAGGGTAGGACAAGCCTACGCCTCCTACGAGCAGTACTTC. The gene calls are TRBV2 and TRBJ2-7; tentative D call: TRBD1 (5 bases). Germline V gives CDR1 SNHLY, CDR2 FYNNEI. The CDR3 is made up of 16 amino acids. The V end lost 6 bases, the J end lost 0 bases, and 18 bases lay between the germline ends.

CDR3 sequence reads: CASSLGGYYEQYF. In DNA form, the CDR3 reads TGTGCCAGCAGCCTCGGCGGTTACTACGAGCAGTACTTC. The genes are TRBV6-6 and TRBJ2-7; the D is unclear. The CDR3 runs 13 residues. The V gene's germline CDR1 is MNHNY and CDR2 SVGAGI (reference sequence). With 6 bases removed from V and 3 bases from J, the gap between germline ends came to 12 bases.

The chain recombines TRBV6-1 with TRBJ1-1, with a weak D call TRBD1 (5 bases). V lost 3 bases and J lost 10, with 9 bases in between. Looked up from germline, CDR1 is MNHNS and CDR2 is SASEGT. This CDR3 has 11 amino acids. This chain's CDR3 is CASSEGLRAFF. The CDR3 coding sequence is TGTGCCAGCAGTGAGGGGCTTAGAGCTTTCTTT.

The chain combines TRBV29-1 with TRBJ2-5; TRBD2 is a possible D gene (5 bases). Germline-derived CDR1 and CDR2 are SQVTM and ANQGSEA. Trimming took off 6 bases at V and 5 bases at J, with 16 bases between the two ends. There are 13 residues in the CDR3. The CDR3 DNA follows: TGCAGCGTGGACTTTGGTAGGTCCGAGACCCAGTACTTC. Its translation: CSVDFGRSETQYF.

The chain couples TRBV5-1 to TRBJ2-3; 11 positions agree with TRBD2. From germline, CDR1 is SGHRS and CDR2 YFSETQ. Trimming removed 3 bases from V and 0 bases from J; junction bases left unmatched: 9. This CDR3 contains 18 residues. The DNA of the CDR3 is TGCGCCAGCAGCTCCACTAGCGGGGGCCACCAAAGCACAGATACGCAGTATTTT. It yields the protein CASSSTSGGHQSTDTQYF.

This chain connects TRBV4-3 to TRBJ2-7, with unresolved D. The V gene's germline CDR1 is LGHNA and CDR2 YSLEER. The CDR3 contains 9 residues. V lost 7 bases and J lost 6, with 4 bases in between. The CDR3 DNA is TGCGCCAGCACCATCGAGCAGTACTTC. Residues: CASTIEQYF.

The V and J genes are TRBV7-6 and TRBJ2-1; D might be TRBD1 (6 bases). Trimming pared 1 base from V and 2 bases from J, leaving 21 bases between. The V gene's germline CDR1 is SGHVS and CDR2 FNYEAQ. The CDR3 spans 19 residues. The CDR3 sequence is CASSLGYTTQGPPYNEQFF. The DNA of the CDR3 is TGTGCCAGCAGCTTAGGGTATACGACACAGGGACCTCCCTACAATGAGCAGTTCTTC.

V usage is TRBV7-8 and J usage is TRBJ1-5; D is possibly TRBD1 (5 bases). CDR1 and CDR2 (germline): SGHVS, FQNEAQ. V was clipped by 1 base and J by 5 bases, with 15 bases between them. This CDR3 spans 16 amino acids. The CDR3 DNA reads TGTGCCAGCAGCTTAGTTCCGGTAGGAGGGGATCAGCCCCAGCATTTT. Encoded protein: CASSLVPVGGDQPQHF.

This chain uses TRBV7-2 with TRBJ2-7, with TRBD1 identical over 7 bases. This CDR3 region has 15 residues. The germline V gene encodes CDR1 SGHTA and CDR2 FQGNSA. The J segment lost 0 bases and the V segment lost 3 bases, leaving 5 bases of the junction unmatched. The CDR3 region is CASSLSTGYSYEQYF. The CDR3 DNA reads TGTGCCAGCAGCTTGTCGACAGGGTACTCCTACGAGCAGTACTTC.

Regarding this clone: The same CDR3 can be traced to other DNA sequences in this sample. The chain joins TRBV5-1 to TRBJ2-1; possible D gene TRBD2, 6 bases. With 8 bases removed from V and 4 bases from J, the gap between germline ends came to 16 bases. The CDR3 loop spans 14 amino acids. CDR1 is SGHRS, CDR2 YFSETQ, per germline. The CDR3 loop reads CASSLSGAYNEQFF. The CDR3 coding sequence is TGCGCCAGTTCTTTATCGGGAGCTTACAATGAGCAGTTCTTC.

This clone was seen only once. V usage is TRBV7-9 and J usage is TRBJ1-3; D not resolved. The V and J ends lost 4 bases and 0 bases respectively, with 7 bases between them. The germline V gene has CDR1 SEHNR and CDR2 FQNEAQ (reference sequence). The CDR3 loop spans 14 amino acids. The CDR3 here is CASSSLSSGNTIYF. Here the CDR3 DNA reads TGTGCCAGCAGCTCTTTATCCTCTGGAAACACCATATATTTT.

The rearrangement joins TRBV5-1 to TRBJ2-5; TRBD2 agrees at 14 bases. The CDR3 runs 15 residues. Germline values: CDR1 SGHRS, CDR2 YFSETQ. The trim removed 3 bases at V and 4 bases at J, leaving 2 bases unmatched. DNA for the CDR3: TGCGCCAGCAGCTCGGGACTAGCGGGAGTAGAGACCCAGTACTTC. As protein: CASSSGLAGVETQYF.

The V and J genes are TRBV5-6 and TRBJ2-3; D is uncertain. Trimming took 5 bases from V and 1 from J, leaving 11 bases between them. The CDR3 is 14 residues long. Germline V gene sequence: CDR1 SGHDT, CDR2 YYEEEE. CDR3 loop: CASSSRFRTDTQYF. CDR3 coding DNA: TGTGCCAGCAGTTCCAGGTTTCGCACAGATACGCAGTATTTT.

The chain couples TRBV5-5 to TRBJ2-7, with D possibly matching TRBD1 (6 bases). Trimming took off 1 base at V and 4 bases at J, with 12 bases between the two ends. The CDR3 runs 14 residues. Per the germline V gene, CDR1 is SGHKS and CDR2 is YYEKEE (reference sequence). The CDR3 sequence: CASSLMNRDYEQYF. Written as DNA, the CDR3 is TGTGCCAGCAGCTTGATGAACAGGGATTACGAGCAGTACTTC.

This clone was counted once. The chain is built from TRBV4-1 and TRBJ1-2; possible D gene TRBD1, 6 bases. The V end lost 0 bases, the J end lost 4 bases, and 15 bases lay between the germline ends. Germline V gene data show CDR1 as MGHRA and CDR2 as YSYEKL. CDR3 length: 16 amino acids. The CDR3 here is CASSQDVEDRVYGYTF. CDR3 in DNA: TGCGCCAGCAGCCAAGATGTAGAGGACAGAGTCTATGGCTACACCTTC.

This chain joins TRBV2 and TRBJ2-3; 8 nucleotides align to TRBD1. Germline-derived CDR1 and CDR2 are SNHLY and FYNNEI. V lost 5 bases and J lost 0; bases outside the gene matches: 4. CDR3 length equals 15 residues. The CDR3 DNA reads TGTGCCAGCAGTAAAGACAGGGGAAGCACAGATACGCAGTATTTT. Protein: CASSKDRGSTDTQYF.

The chain employs TRBV5-1 and TRBJ2-7; 9 bases match TRBD1. Germline trimming cut 4 bases from V and 4 bases from J; bases unmatched to any gene: 6. CDR1 is SGHRS and CDR2 is YFSETQ in the germline V gene. This CDR3 is 14 amino acids long. For the CDR3, the DNA is TGCGCCAGCAGCCCCGGACAGGGGCCGTACGAGCAGTACTTC. It translates to CASSPGQGPYEQYF.

This clone showed up just once. The chain recombines TRBV29-1 with TRBJ2-7, with D unresolved. The CDR3 consists of 14 residues. Germline V gives CDR1 SQVTM, CDR2 ANQGSEA. Trimming removed 4 bases at V and 3 bases at J, with 16 bases between. CDR3: CSVVGSSTNYEQYF. In DNA form, the CDR3 reads TGCAGCGTTGTCGGTTCGAGTACCAACTACGAGCAGTACTTC.

The chain couples TRBV14 to TRBJ1-2; 9 bases are shared with TRBD1. There are 13 residues in the CDR3. CDR1 and CDR2 from the germline V gene are SGHDN and FVKESK. The V gene end was trimmed by 3 bases and the J gene end by 8 bases; junction bases not matched to a gene: 4. This chain's CDR3 is CASSQDRGWGYTF. For the CDR3, the DNA is TGTGCCAGCAGCCAGGACAGGGGATGGGGCTACACCTTC.

The CDR3 DNA reads as TGTGCCAGCAGCATGGAAGTTTCGGGCAATGAGCAGTTCTTC. It translates to CASSMEVSGNEQFF. V usage is TRBV6-4 and J usage is TRBJ2-1; D is ambiguous. The CDR3 is 14 residues long. Germline V gene lookup returns CDR1 MRHNA and CDR2 SNTAGT. The V end lost 6 bases, the J end lost 6 bases, and 15 bases lay between the germline ends.

J is TRBJ2-1 and V is TRBV10-3, with 11 bases fitting TRBD2. Germline CDR1 and CDR2: ENHRY and SYGVKD. The CDR3 contains 15 residues. V lost 1 base to trimming and J lost 6 bases; unmatched junction nucleotides: 2. As DNA, the CDR3 is TGTGCCATCAGTGAGTTAGCGGGGGGGGTCAATGAGCAGTTCTTC. It is translated as CAISELAGGVNEQFF.

The genes are TRBV29-1 and TRBJ1-5; 10 bases line up with TRBD1. This CDR3 is built from 14 residues. Germline CDR1 and CDR2: SQVTM and ANQGSEA. The junction had 3 bases not matched to a gene; V was cut back by 4 bases and J by 3 bases. The CDR3 region is CSVADRGNNQPQHF. CDR3 DNA sequence: TGCAGCGTTGCGGACAGGGGGAACAATCAGCCCCAGCATTTT. The full variable domain, with the rest looked up from reference TRBV29-1 and TRBJ1-5, is SAVISQKPSRDICQRGTSLTIQCQVDSQVTMMFWYRQQPGQSLTLIATANQGSEATYESGFVIDKFPISRPNLTFSTLTVSNMSPEDSSIYLCSVADRGNNQPQHFGDGTRLSIL.

This chain links TRBV25-1 with TRBJ1-1; 8 nucleotides agree with TRBD1. The trim removed 0 bases at V and 1 base at J, leaving 10 bases unmatched. Germline CDR1 is MGHDK and CDR2 is SYGVNS. CDR3 length: 18 amino acids. CDR3 DNA sequence: TGTGCCAGCAGTGAATATCTGCGGGCAGGGGGCAGGAACACTGAAGCTTTCTTT. Its protein is CASSEYLRAGGRNTEAFF.

The chain links TRBV29-1 to TRBJ1-1, with TRBD1 identical over 8 bases. V lost 7 bases to trimming and J lost 5 bases; unmatched junction nucleotides: 12. The CDR3 is made up of 14 amino acids. The germline V gene encodes CDR1 SQVTM and CDR2 ANQGSEA. CDR3 sequence reads: CSAVGQGVWTEAFF. In DNA form, the CDR3 reads TGCAGCGCCGTCGGACAGGGAGTGTGGACTGAAGCTTTCTTT.

The chain couples TRBV5-1 to TRBJ2-5; 10 positions match TRBD1. Germline V lookup: CDR1 SGHRS, CDR2 YFSETQ. The junction had 8 bases not matched to a gene; V was cut back by 4 bases and J by 5 bases. CDR3 length equals 15 residues. CDR3 in DNA: TGCGCCAGCAGCCTTACCCTGACAGGGGGCGAGACCCAGTACTTC. Protein: CASSLTLTGGETQYF. Full variable domain (outside the CDR3, taken from reference TRBV5-1 and TRBJ2-5): KAGVTQTPRYLIKTRGQQVTLSCSPISGHRSVSWYQQTPGQGLQFLFEYFSETQRNKGNFPGRFSGRQFSNSRSEMNVSTLELGDSALYLCASSLTLTGGETQYFGPGTRLLVL.